This T cell receptor (beta chain) was captured by sequencing in a study of blood T cell repertoires in COVID-19 (dated by TCRdb to the early 2020s). About the investigation overall: Collaborator samples came from the United States, Italy and Spain and covered acute and convalescent phases of COVID-19. The material from the prospective study consisted of cDNA or gDNA derived from T cells, B-cell-depleted T cells, or PBMCs. Deeply sampled blood TCRbeta repertoires from subjects exposed to, actively infected with, or recovered from COVID-19 were included in the dataset. A freely available public database, intended as a resource for researchers studying the immune response to SARS-CoV-2, is where the repertoires were released. The samples were drawn from two sources: the first 160 participants of the ongoing ImmuneRACE study, and over 950 subjects contributed by 6 global collaborators. The sample metadata nearly always contained a de-identified subject ID, COVID-19 status, age in years and sex. Where HLA class I and class II types were available, the types were taken from metadata supplied by the sample provider, not from assay-based typing. The study at large found these results: Clinical and demographic metadata were provided uncurated, with the amount varying by source and participant.

Collaborating institutions collected whole blood in K2EDTA tubes following their own protocols. For TCRbeta analysis, collaborator samples were shipped as frozen whole blood, as isolated PBMCs, or as DNA extracted from either sample type. TCRbeta CDR3 regions were amplified from genomic DNA by means of the immunoSEQ Assay, a bias-controlled multiplex PCR. The original pipeline was this. Within the assay, amplification of reference gene primers was used to estimate how many nucleated cells each sample contained. Sequence reads were collapsed and filtered to measure the absolute abundance of every unique TCRbeta CDR3 rearrangement. Productive Simpson clonality was computed per sample as the square root of Simpson's diversity index over productive rearrangements. In its TCRdb copy, this immuneACCESS table keeps in-frame sequences only and misses some clones. Where compared with another copy, unresolved V genes explain less than half of these, and the others have no known cause. D and trimming come from the DNA, and the V and J calls and clone size come from that table. Counted in this sample were about 270,000 clones; about four fifths of them appeared once. Together, the top ten hold roughly 3.1% of the sample.

In the case of this clone: What antigen it recognizes has not been identified. Base-call qualities are not available, and no considerably larger clone is one nucleotide away.

V lost 4 bases and J lost 6 bases, and the count of bases not matched to a germline gene is 5. The CDR3 runs 13 residues from the cysteine to the phenylalanine. Just CDR3 DNA is preserved here, 39 bases in frame from base 1. CDR1 SGDLS and CDR2 YYNGEE were looked up in the germline V gene. This sequence originates from a woman in her late teens or twenties with acute or convalescent COVID-19. The sequencing sample was made of peripheral blood. Recombination linked TRBV9 to TRBJ2-3; TRBD2 fits 7 bases in the junction. The CDR3 region reads CASSPRLADTQYF. The nucleotide sequence is TGTGCCAGCAGCCCAAGACTAGCCGATACGCAGTATTTT. Here the CDR3 is joined to the reference TRBV9 and TRBJ2-3 genes, and the full variable domain is: DSGVTQTPKHLITATGQRVTLRCSPRSGDLSVYWYQQSLDQGLQFLIQYYNGEERAKGNILERFSAQQFPDLHSELNLSSLELGDSALYFCASSPRLADTQYFGPGTRLTVL.